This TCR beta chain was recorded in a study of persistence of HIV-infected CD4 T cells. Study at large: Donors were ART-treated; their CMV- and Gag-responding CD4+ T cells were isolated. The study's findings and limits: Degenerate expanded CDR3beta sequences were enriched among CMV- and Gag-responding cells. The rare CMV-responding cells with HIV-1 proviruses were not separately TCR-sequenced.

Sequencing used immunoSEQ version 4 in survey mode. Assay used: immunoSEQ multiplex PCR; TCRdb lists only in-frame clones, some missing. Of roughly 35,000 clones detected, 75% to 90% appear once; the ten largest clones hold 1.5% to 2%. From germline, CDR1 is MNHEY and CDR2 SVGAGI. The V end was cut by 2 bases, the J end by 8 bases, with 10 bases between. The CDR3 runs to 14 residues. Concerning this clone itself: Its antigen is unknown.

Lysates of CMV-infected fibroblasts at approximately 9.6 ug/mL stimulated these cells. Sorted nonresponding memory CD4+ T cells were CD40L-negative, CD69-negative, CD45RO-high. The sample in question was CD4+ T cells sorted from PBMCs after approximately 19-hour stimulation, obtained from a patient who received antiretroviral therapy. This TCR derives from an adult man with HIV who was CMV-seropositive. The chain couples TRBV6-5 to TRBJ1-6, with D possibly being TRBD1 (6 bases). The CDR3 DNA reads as TGTGCCAGCAGTTACACACACAGGGATTCACCCCTCCACTTT. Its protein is CASSYTHRDSPLHF.